This T cell receptor beta chain was documented in a study of glioma-infiltrating T cells after dendritic cell vaccination. Sequencing used immunoSEQ multiplex PCR; TCRdb keeps in-frame clones, though not all of them. The table has more than 85,000 clones, 90% seen once. Worth noting for this clone: The identical CDR3 is also encoded by other nucleotide sequences in the sample.

Time point meaning: after dendritic cell vaccination, including at tumor progression/relapse. Germline V gene lookup returns CDR1 WSHSY and CDR2 SAAADI. The CDR3 is 14 amino acids. Trimming took off 6 bases at V and 1 base at J, with 13 bases between the two ends. The J gene is TRBJ2-7, the V gene TRBV10-2; TRBD2 might be the D (5 bases). The TCR sequence derives from a human donor with glioblastoma. This specimen was blood, taken after dendritic cell vaccination. CDR3 sequence: CASRAGLASYEQYF. The CDR3 DNA sequence: TGCGCCAGCAGGGCCGGACTCGCGTCCTACGAGCAGTACTTC.